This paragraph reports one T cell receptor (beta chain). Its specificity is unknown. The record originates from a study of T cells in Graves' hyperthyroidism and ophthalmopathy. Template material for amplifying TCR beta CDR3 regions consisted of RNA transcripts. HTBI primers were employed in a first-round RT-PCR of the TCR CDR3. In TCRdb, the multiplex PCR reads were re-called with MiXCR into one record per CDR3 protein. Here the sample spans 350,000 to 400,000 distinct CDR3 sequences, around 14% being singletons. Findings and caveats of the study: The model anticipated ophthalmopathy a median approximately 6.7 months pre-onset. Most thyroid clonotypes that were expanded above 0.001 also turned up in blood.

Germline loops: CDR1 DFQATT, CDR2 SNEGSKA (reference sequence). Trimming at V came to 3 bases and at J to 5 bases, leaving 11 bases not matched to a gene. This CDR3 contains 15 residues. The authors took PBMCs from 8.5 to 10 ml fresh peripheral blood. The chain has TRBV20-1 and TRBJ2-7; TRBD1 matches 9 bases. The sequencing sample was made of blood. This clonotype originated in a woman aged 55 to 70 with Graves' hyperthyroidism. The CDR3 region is CSARGEGTGLDEQYF. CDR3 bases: TGCAGTGCTAGGGGGGAGGGGACAGGGCTGGACGAGCAGTACTTC.